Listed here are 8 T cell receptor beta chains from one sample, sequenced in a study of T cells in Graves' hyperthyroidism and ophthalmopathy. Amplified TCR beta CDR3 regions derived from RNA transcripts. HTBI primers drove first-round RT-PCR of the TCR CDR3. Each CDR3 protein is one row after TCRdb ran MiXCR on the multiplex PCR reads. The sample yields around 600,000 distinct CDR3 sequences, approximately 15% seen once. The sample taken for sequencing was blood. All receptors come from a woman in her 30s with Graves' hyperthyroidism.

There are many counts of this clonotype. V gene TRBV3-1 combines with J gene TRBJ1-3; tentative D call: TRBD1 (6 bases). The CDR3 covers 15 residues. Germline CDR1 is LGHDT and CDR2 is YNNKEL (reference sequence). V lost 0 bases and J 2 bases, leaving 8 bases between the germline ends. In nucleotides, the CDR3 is TGTGCCAGCAGCCAAGATTCAGGGGCTGGAAACACCATATATTTT. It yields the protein CASSQDSGAGNTIYF.

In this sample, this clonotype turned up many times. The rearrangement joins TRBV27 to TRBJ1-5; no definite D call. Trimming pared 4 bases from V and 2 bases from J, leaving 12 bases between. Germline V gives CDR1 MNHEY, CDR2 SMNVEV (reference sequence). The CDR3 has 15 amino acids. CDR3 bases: TGTGCCAGCAGTTCGGGGAGTTGGGGCAATCAGCCCCAGCATTTT. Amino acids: CASSSGSWGNQPQHF.

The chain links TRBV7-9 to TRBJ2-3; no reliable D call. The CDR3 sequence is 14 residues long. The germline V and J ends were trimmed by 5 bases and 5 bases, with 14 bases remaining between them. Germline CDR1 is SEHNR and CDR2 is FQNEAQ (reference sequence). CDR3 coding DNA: TGTGCCAGCAGCCCCTCTATAGTCGGAGATACGCAGTATTTT. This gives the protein CASSPSIVGDTQYF.

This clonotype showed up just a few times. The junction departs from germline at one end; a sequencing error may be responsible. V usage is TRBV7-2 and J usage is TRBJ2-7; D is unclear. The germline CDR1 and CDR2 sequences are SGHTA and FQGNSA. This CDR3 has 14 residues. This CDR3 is CASSPRLASYEQYF. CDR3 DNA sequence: TGCGCCAGCAGCCCCCGACTGGCGTCCTACGAGCAGTACTTC.

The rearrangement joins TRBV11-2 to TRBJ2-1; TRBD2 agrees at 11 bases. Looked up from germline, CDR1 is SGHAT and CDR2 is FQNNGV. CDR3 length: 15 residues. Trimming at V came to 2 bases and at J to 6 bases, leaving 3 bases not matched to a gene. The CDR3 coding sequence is TGTGCCAGCAGCTTACGGGGACTAGCGGCCAATGAGCAGTTCTTC. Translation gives CASSLRGLAANEQFF.

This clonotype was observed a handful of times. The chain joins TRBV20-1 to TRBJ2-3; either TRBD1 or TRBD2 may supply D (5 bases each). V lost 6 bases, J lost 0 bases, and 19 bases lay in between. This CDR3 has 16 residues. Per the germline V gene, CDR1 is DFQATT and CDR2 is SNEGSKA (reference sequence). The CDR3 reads CSAWDQSKTSTDTQYF. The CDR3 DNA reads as TGCAGTGCCTGGGACCAATCGAAAACTAGCACAGATACGCAGTATTTT.

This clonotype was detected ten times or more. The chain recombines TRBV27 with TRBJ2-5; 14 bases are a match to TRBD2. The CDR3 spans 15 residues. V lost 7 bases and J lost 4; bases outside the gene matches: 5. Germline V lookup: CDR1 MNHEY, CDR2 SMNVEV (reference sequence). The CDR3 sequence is CASTPGTSGRETQYF. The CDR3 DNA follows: TGTGCCAGCACCCCCGGGACTAGCGGGAGAGAGACCCAGTACTTC.

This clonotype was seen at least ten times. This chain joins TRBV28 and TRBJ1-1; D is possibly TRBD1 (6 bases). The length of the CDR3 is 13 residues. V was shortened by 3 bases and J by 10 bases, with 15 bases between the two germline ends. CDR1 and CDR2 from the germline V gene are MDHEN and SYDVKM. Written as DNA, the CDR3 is TGTGCCAGCAGTTTCGGGAGGGGGGTTCTAGCTTTCTTT. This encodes CASSFGRGVLAFF.